The 2 T cell receptor beta chains reported below all come from one sample, sequenced in a study of T cell repertoires in cytomegalovirus infection. TCRdb called the reads again in MiXCR, with one record for every CDR3 protein. The sample includes about 250,000 distinct CDR3 sequences, over 15% seen only once; the top ten take 40% to 55%. Sequenced: CD8+ T cells from PBMCs. The receptors come from a human donor in good health (CMV status not recorded). Some clones in this sample may be carry-over from other donors' samples.

This chain joins TRBV7-3 and TRBJ1-5; 7 bases align to TRBD1. Germline V gene data show CDR1 as SGHTA and CDR2 as FQGTGA. The V and J ends lost 2 bases and 4 bases, in that order; junction bases with no gene match: 8. This CDR3 spans 16 amino acids. The CDR3 nucleotides read TGTGCCAGCAGCTTATACGGGTCAGGGGGAAATCAGCCCCAGCATTTT. It is translated as CASSLYGSGGNQPQHF.

This rearrangement joins TRBV20-1 to TRBJ2-1; tentatively, D is TRBD2 (7 bases). The CDR3 runs 15 residues. V was cut by 1 base and J by 13 bases, with 23 bases left in between. CDR1 and CDR2 from the germline V gene are DFQATT and SNEGSKA (reference sequence). The CDR3 sequence is CSARGGGALPLHQFF. The CDR3 region has the DNA TGCAGTGCTAGAGGGGGGGGGGCTCTACCACTGCATCAGTTCTTC.